Described below is a single T cell receptor beta chain sequence and its context. The sample holds a few counts of this clone. No antigen is known for it. The record has no base qualities; no much larger clone is one base away. The sample comes from a study of blood T cell repertoires in COVID-19 (dated by TCRdb to the early 2020s). Notes on the research overall: Samples from collaborators originated in the United States, Italy and Spain and spanned both the acute and convalescent phases of COVID-19. HLA class I and class II types, where available, came from metadata supplied by the sample provider rather than from assay-based typing. A de-identified subject ID, COVID-19 status, age in years and sex were almost always included in the sample metadata. Deeply sampled blood TCRbeta repertoires from subjects exposed to, actively infected with, or recovered from COVID-19 were included in the dataset. The material from the prospective study consisted of cDNA or gDNA derived from T cells, B-cell-depleted T cells, or PBMCs. The repertoires were released in a freely available public database intended as a resource for research on the immune response to SARS-CoV-2. The samples were drawn from the first 160 participants of the ongoing ImmuneRACE study and from 1,254 subjects provided by 6 global collaborators.

Overall results and qualifications from the work: Clinical and demographic metadata were provided uncurated, with the amount varying by source and participant.

The immunoSEQ Assay, a bias-controlled multiplex PCR, was used to amplify TCRbeta CDR3 regions from genomic DNA. As for how the authors treated the data: Nucleated cell counts per sample were estimated from amplification of reference gene primers within the assay. Sequence reads were collapsed and filtered to measure the absolute abundance of every unique TCRbeta CDR3 rearrangement. For each sample, productive Simpson clonality was calculated as the square root of Simpson's diversity index over productive rearrangements. TCRdb took this table from immuneACCESS and kept in-frame rearrangements with V and J called. Such tables lack part of the clones; where checked against another copy, unresolved V genes explain under half of the gap, and the rest is unexplained. That table gives V, J and clone size, and the DNA gave D and trimming. The sample table records roughly 130,000 clones; about 79% of these occur just once. About 3% of the sample rests with the top ten.

In the germline V gene, CDR1 corresponds to MNHEY and CDR2 to SVGEGT. The CDR3 numbers 15 residues from cysteine through phenylalanine. Only the CDR3 part of the read is kept: 45 bases, read in frame from the first base. The germline V and J ends show losses of 4 bases and 6 bases respectively, and no gene match explains 8 bases of the junction. Collaborating institutions collected whole blood in K2EDTA tubes following their own protocols. For TCRbeta analysis, collaborators shipped samples in one of three forms: frozen whole blood, isolated PBMCs, or DNA extracted from either of those sample types.

The sample comprised peripheral blood. The clonotype comes from a woman over 75 with acute or convalescent COVID-19. The sequence links TRBV6-2 or TRBV6-3 to TRBJ1-5, and 8 junctional nucleotides match TRBD1. Here is the DNA: TGTGCCAGCAGTTCGGACAGGGCCCGCAGTCAGCCCCAGCATTTT. This gives the protein CASSSDRARSQPQHF.